What follows are 32 T cell receptor beta chains derived from one specimen sequenced in a study of beta chain features in type 1 diabetes. Study-wide results and caveats: Type 1 diabetes patients showed a moderate but significant shortening of TCRB CDR3s in all four CD4+ subsets.

For these TCRs, the target antigens are not known. TCRB transcripts that were expressed got sequenced, as all of the isolated RNA had been reverse transcribed. Data came from immunoSEQ multiplex PCR; TCRdb stores just in-frame clones and leaves some out. Among about 170,000 clones, roughly 8% were seen once, and the ten largest hold 0.5% to 0.55%. The specimen was central memory CD4+ T cells from blood. The source is a man aged 18-30 years with type 1 diabetes.

In its sample, this clone was seen a few times. This chain joins TRBV6-5 and TRBJ2-2; 10 nucleotides agree with TRBD2. CDR1 MNHEY and CDR2 SVGAGI come from the germline V gene. The trim removed 6 bases at V and 4 bases at J, leaving 2 bases unmatched. This CDR3 spans 14 amino acids. The CDR3, as DNA: TGTGCCAGCAGAGCGGGAGGGCGCACCGGGGAGCTGTTTTTT. As protein: CASRAGGRTGELFF.

This clone turned up a few times. The V call is TRBV5-1, the J call TRBJ2-1; tentative D call: TRBD2 (5 bases). CDR1 is SGHRS and CDR2 is YFSETQ in the germline V gene. This CDR3 has 16 amino acids. Trimming took 1 base from V and 0 from J, leaving 11 bases between them. The CDR3 loop is CASSLIGGFSYNEQFF. Here the CDR3 DNA reads TGCGCCAGCAGCTTGATAGGCGGGTTCTCCTACAATGAGCAGTTCTTC. Using reference TRBV5-1 and TRBJ2-1 for the parts outside the CDR3, the full variable domain is KAGVTQTPRYLIKTRGQQVTLSCSPISGHRSVSWYQQTPGQGLQFLFEYFSETQRNKGNFPGRFSGRQFSNSRSEMNVSTLELGDSALYLCASSLIGGFSYNEQFFGPGTRLTVL.

This clone has just a few counts. The genes are TRBV7-2 and TRBJ2-1, with D possibly TRBD1 on 5 matching bases. The V gene's germline CDR1 is SGHTA and CDR2 FQGNSA. Trimming took 2 bases from V and 1 from J, leaving 9 bases between them. The CDR3 is 15 residues long. The CDR3 nucleotides read TGTGCCAGCAGCTTAAGCAGGGCTTCCTACAATGAGCAGTTCTTC. It specifies CASSLSRASYNEQFF.

This chain links TRBV5-1 with TRBJ2-4; D gene uncertain. Trimming stripped 0 bases from V and 8 bases from J, with 9 bases between. Germline V gene lookup returns CDR1 SGHRS and CDR2 YFSETQ. CDR3 length: 13 amino acids. In DNA, the CDR3 is TGCGCCAGCAGCTTGGGCGATCCGGACATTCAGTACTTC. It encodes CASSLGDPDIQYF.

This clone was counted only a few times. The chain combines TRBV2 with TRBJ1-3, with D possibly being TRBD1 (5 bases). The V gene's germline CDR1 is SNHLY and CDR2 FYNNEI. The CDR3 extends over 15 amino acids. The V and J ends lost 2 bases and 9 bases respectively, with 17 bases between them. The CDR3: CASSEMVGDGGTIYF. The DNA for the CDR3 is TGTGCCAGCAGTGAAATGGTCGGCGACGGGGGCACCATATATTTT.

This clone was observed a few times. This chain links TRBV2 with TRBJ1-6; D is unresolved. V lost 8 bases and J 8 bases, leaving 16 bases between the germline ends. Germline CDR1 SNHLY, CDR2 FYNNEI. CDR3 length equals 14 residues. CDR3 sequence reads: CASRVVFGDSPLHF. Here the CDR3 DNA reads TGTGCCAGCCGAGTTGTATTCGGTGATTCACCCCTCCACTTT.

The chain combines TRBV18 with TRBJ1-5, with D perhaps matching TRBD1 (6 bases). V was cut by 6 bases and J by 6 bases, with 12 bases left in between. CDR3 length equals 13 residues. Germline-derived CDR1 and CDR2 are KGHSH and LQKENI. The DNA of the CDR3 is TGTGCCAGCTCCCAGGGGTCACGTCAGCCCCAGCATTTT. Its translation is CASSQGSRQPQHF.

The V gene is TRBV19, the J gene TRBJ1-5; 7 bases fit TRBD1. CDR1 and CDR2 (germline): LNHDA, SQIVND (reference sequence). The CDR3 spans 12 residues. V was pared by 11 bases and J by 4 bases, with 5 bases of the junction left unmatched. CDR3 sequence: CASGQENQPQHF. CDR3 DNA sequence: TGTGCCTCAGGACAGGAAAATCAGCCCCAGCATTTT.

This clone was counted between two and nine times. This chain links TRBV28 with TRBJ1-5; 11 bases are shared with TRBD1. The CDR3 is 15 amino acids. The germline CDR1 and CDR2 sequences are MDHEN and SYDVKM. Losses at the gene ends were 3 bases for V and 7 bases for J; bases not matched to a gene: 5. The CDR3: CASSLGGQGGQPQHF. CDR3 coding DNA: TGTGCCAGCAGTTTGGGGGGACAGGGGGGACAGCCCCAGCATTTT.

This clone appeared a few times. The J gene is TRBJ2-1, the V gene TRBV11-2; D perhaps matches TRBD2 (6 bases). The CDR3 loop spans 14 amino acids. In germline, CDR1 is SGHAT, CDR2 FQNNGV. V was shortened by 5 bases and J by 8 bases, with 16 bases between the two germline ends. DNA for the CDR3: TGTGCCAGCAGCCCCATGGTCGGGAGCGATGAGCAGTTCTTC. This codes for CASSPMVGSDEQFF.

This clone was seen a few times. The chain carries TRBV28 and TRBJ2-7; 10 bases line up with TRBD2. Germline trimming cut 7 bases from V and 3 bases from J; bases unmatched to any gene: 6. The CDR3 has 14 amino acids. Germline CDR1 MDHEN, CDR2 SYDVKM. CDR3: CASKASGRFYEQYF. The CDR3 bases are TGTGCCAGCAAGGCTAGCGGGAGATTCTACGAGCAGTACTTC.

Only a few counts were recorded for this clone. The chain joins TRBV2 to TRBJ1-5; tentatively, D is TRBD1 (5 bases). From germline, CDR1 is SNHLY and CDR2 FYNNEI. Trimming stripped 2 bases from V and 1 base from J, with 9 bases between. The CDR3 runs to 15 residues. The CDR3 nucleotides read TGTGCCAGCAGTGAAAACGGGGGGAGCAATCAGCCCCAGCATTTT. This gives the protein CASSENGGSNQPQHF.

There are a few counts of this clone. V gene TRBV5-4 combines with J gene TRBJ2-1; 8 bases are shared with TRBD2. In germline, CDR1 is SGHNT, CDR2 YYREEE (reference sequence). J was trimmed by 9 bases and V by 4 bases; bases with no gene match: 9. The CDR3 consists of 14 residues. This chain's CDR3 is CASSPPGLVREQFF. The CDR3 nucleotides are TGTGCCAGCAGCCCCCCGGGACTAGTTCGTGAGCAGTTCTTC.

This sequence joins TRBV18 and TRBJ2-3; possible D gene TRBD1, 5 bases. The length of the CDR3 is 15 residues. From germline, CDR1 is KGHSH and CDR2 LQKENI. V lost 8 bases and J 2 bases, leaving 17 bases between the germline ends. The CDR3 loop is CASAGPRVITDTQYF. The DNA for the CDR3 is TGTGCCAGCGCCGGGCCCAGGGTGATCACAGATACGCAGTATTTT.

This clone has more than one count but fewer than ten. This chain links TRBV6-5 with TRBJ2-7; D perhaps matches TRBD1 (5 bases). V lost 2 bases, J lost 5 bases, and 16 bases lay in between. This CDR3 is 15 amino acids long. Germline CDR1 and CDR2: MNHEY and SVGAGI. CDR3 bases: TGTGCCAGCAGTTACAGGGGCTTAGGTTTACACGAGCAGTACTTC. It translates to CASSYRGLGLHEQYF.

This clone was counted a few times. This chain links TRBV5-5 with TRBJ1-1; 10 bases match TRBD1. Trimming cost V 4 bases and J 3 bases; bases outside gene matches: 6. Germline V gene lookup returns CDR1 SGHKS and CDR2 YYEKEE (reference sequence). This CDR3 contains 15 residues. CDR3 protein: CASSNRQGAYTEAFF. As DNA, the CDR3 is TGTGCCAGCAGCAACAGACAGGGGGCGTACACTGAAGCTTTCTTT.

CDR3 nucleotides: TGTGCCATCAGTGAAGGACCGACTAGCGGGCAATACGAGCAGTACTTC. Amino acids: CAISEGPTSGQYEQYF. The chain has TRBV10-3 and TRBJ2-7; 10 nucleotides agree with TRBD2. The germline CDR1 and CDR2 sequences are ENHRY and SYGVKD. V lost 3 bases to trimming and J lost 4 bases; unmatched junction nucleotides: 9. The CDR3 loop spans 16 amino acids.

This clone has only a few counts. V is TRBV14 and J is TRBJ1-1; D possibly corresponds to TRBD1 (6 bases). Per germline, CDR1 SGHDN and CDR2 FVKESK. Trimming took off 1 base at V and 6 bases at J, with 15 bases between the two ends. The CDR3 consists of 15 residues. CDR3 bases: TGTGCCAGCAGCCAAGGCTCTCGGGACATTTCTGAAGCTTTCTTT. This translates into CASSQGSRDISEAFF.

This clone was counted between two and nine times. This sequence joins TRBV11-3 and TRBJ1-1; no clear D. Germline assignment: CDR1 SGHNT and CDR2 YENEEA. V was clipped by 2 bases and J by 6 bases, with 10 bases between them. The CDR3 has 13 amino acids. DNA for the CDR3: TGTGCCAGCAGCTTATCTTATTCTGCTGAAGCTTTCTTT. Translated: CASSLSYSAEAFF.

A remark on this clone: The same CDR3 also results from other DNA sequences found in this sample. This chain connects TRBV6-6 to TRBJ2-1; D gene unclear. V lost 3 bases, J lost 4 bases, and 10 bases lay in between. Germline CDR1 reads MNHNY; CDR2 reads SVGAGI (reference sequence). This CDR3 contains 14 residues. The DNA of the CDR3 is TGTGCCAGCAGTTATTCCCGGGTATACAATGAGCAGTTCTTC. It translates to CASSYSRVYNEQFF.

The rearrangement links TRBV5-4 to TRBJ2-1; the match to TRBD2 covers 11 bases. The CDR3 runs 16 residues. Germline loops: CDR1 SGHNT, CDR2 YYREEE (reference sequence). V dropped 4 bases and J dropped 7; count of bases not matched to a gene: 10. The CDR3 nucleotides read TGTGCCAGCAGCACCCAGACTAGCGGGGAACGGAATGAGCAGTTCTTC. Translated: CASSTQTSGERNEQFF.

This clone was found a few times. V is TRBV30 and J is TRBJ1-5; D is ambiguous. Germline CDR1 and CDR2: GTSNPN and SVGIG (reference sequence). The V gene lost 5 bases and the J gene lost 4 bases, with 12 bases spanning the gap. This CDR3 contains 13 residues. This CDR3 reads CAWSTVRNQPQHF. DNA of the CDR3: TGTGCCTGGTCTACCGTACGAAATCAGCCCCAGCATTTT. The full variable domain, with the rest looked up from reference TRBV30 and TRBJ1-5, is SQTIHQWPATLVQPVGSPLSLECTVEGTSNPNLYWYRQAAGRGLQLLFYSVGIGQISSEVPQNLSASRPQDRQFILSSKKLLLSDSGFYLCAWSTVRNQPQHFGDGTRLSIL.

The chain carries TRBV7-8 and TRBJ1-1; D possibly corresponds to TRBD1 (6 bases). From germline, CDR1 is SGHVS and CDR2 FQNEAQ. This CDR3 is built from 15 residues. The V end was cut by 4 bases, the J end by 0 bases, with 12 bases between. In DNA form, the CDR3 reads TGTGCCAGCAGCTCTCAGGGGACTATGAACACTGAAGCTTTCTTT. Translation: CASSSQGTMNTEAFF. Based on the CDR3 plus reference TRBV7-8 and TRBJ1-1, the full variable domain is GAGVSQSPRYKVAKRGQDVALRCDPISGHVSLFWYQQALGQGPEFLTYFQNEAQLDKSGLPSDRFFAERPEGSVSTLKIQRTQQEDSAVYLCASSSQGTMNTEAFFGQGTRLTVV.

This clone was seen only a few times. J is TRBJ2-7 and V is TRBV2; 13 bases align to TRBD2. Germline CDR1 is SNHLY and CDR2 is FYNNEI. V was clipped by 6 bases and J by 5 bases; unmatched bases: 7. The CDR3 extends over 15 amino acids. CDR3 amino acids: CASRVGLAGNNEQYF. CDR3 DNA sequence: TGTGCCAGCAGGGTGGGACTAGCGGGGAATAACGAGCAGTACTTC.

The chain couples TRBV5-1 to TRBJ2-5; 8 nucleotides match TRBD1. Germline V CDR1 and CDR2: SGHRS, YFSETQ. The V segment lost 3 bases and the J segment 5 bases; nucleotides outside the gene matches: 6. CDR3 length equals 14 residues. The CDR3 sequence is CASSSQGARETQYF. The DNA for the CDR3 is TGCGCCAGCAGCTCCCAGGGGGCTCGGGAGACCCAGTACTTC.

This clone was observed a few times. The chain combines TRBV7-2 with TRBJ2-3; 8 bases agree with TRBD2. This CDR3 has 14 amino acids. In germline, CDR1 is SGHTA, CDR2 FQGNSA. V gave up 5 bases and J gave up 4 bases; unmatched junction bases: 5. CDR3 DNA: TGTGCCAGCAGCGCAACTAGCGGCTCAGATACGCAGTATTTT. Amino acid sequence: CASSATSGSDTQYF.

The V call is TRBV2, the J call TRBJ2-5, with 7 bases lining up with TRBD2. Looked up from germline, CDR1 is SNHLY and CDR2 is FYNNEI. V lost 3 bases, J lost 5 bases, and 6 bases stayed unmatched. The CDR3 runs to 14 residues. CDR3 region: CASSELAAWETQYF. The CDR3 DNA reads TGTGCCAGCAGTGAGCTAGCGGCGTGGGAGACCCAGTACTTC. The full variable domain, rest sourced from reference TRBV2 and TRBJ2-5, is EPEVTQTPSHQVTQMGQEVILRCVPISNHLYFYWYRQILGQKVEFLVSFYNNEISEKSEIFDDQFSVERPDGSNFTLKIRSTKLEDSAMYFCASSELAAWETQYFGPGTRLLVL.

This clone was recorded a few times. The chain joins TRBV7-2 to TRBJ2-7; TRBD1 agrees at 8 bases. The CDR3 totals 15 residues. Germline V gene sequence: CDR1 SGHTA, CDR2 FQGNSA. V lost 6 bases and J lost 0; bases outside the gene matches: 7. This CDR3 is CASREGQDPSYEQYF. The CDR3 nucleotides are TGTGCCAGCAGAGAGGGACAGGATCCCTCCTACGAGCAGTACTTC.

This clone was seen a handful of times. The J gene is TRBJ2-3, the V gene TRBV29-1; TRBD1 might be the D (5 bases). CDR1 and CDR2 (germline): SQVTM, ANQGSEA. The CDR3 has 14 amino acids. V was pared by 6 bases and J by 2 bases, with 15 bases between. The DNA for the CDR3 is TGCAGCGTACGCCTGCAGGGTATCACAGATACGCAGTATTTT. Residues: CSVRLQGITDTQYF.

This clone was detected a few times. The V and J genes are TRBV27 and TRBJ2-3; tentative D call: TRBD2 (7 bases). The CDR3 extends over 17 amino acids. With 5 bases removed from V and 4 bases from J, the gap between germline ends came to 22 bases. The V gene's germline CDR1 is MNHEY and CDR2 SMNVEV (reference sequence). Here the CDR3 DNA reads TGTGCCAGCAGTACGCAACCAGCGGGAAGGGGGGCAGATACGCAGTATTTT. Protein sequence: CASSTQPAGRGADTQYF.

The chain employs TRBV15 and TRBJ2-5, with TRBD2 as a possible D gene (6 bases). The CDR3 totals 12 residues. V was cut by 4 bases and J by 5 bases, with 8 bases left in between. Germline V gene sequence: CDR1 LNHNV, CDR2 YYDKDF (reference sequence). The CDR3 loop reads CATSMGGETQYF. DNA of the CDR3: TGTGCCACCAGCATGGGAGGTGAGACCCAGTACTTC.

This clone was recorded a few times. This chain links TRBV18 with TRBJ1-1; no clear D. V lost 2 bases and J 3 bases, leaving 7 bases between the germline ends. Germline V gives CDR1 KGHSH, CDR2 LQKENI. The CDR3 is 13 residues long. The DNA for the CDR3 is TGTGCCAGCTCACCAGTTCCGGACACTGAAGCTTTCTTT. Translated, it gives CASSPVPDTEAFF. The variable domain in full, with the rest retrieved from reference TRBV18 and TRBJ1-1, is NAGVMQNPRHLVRRRGQEARLRCSPMKGHSHVYWYRQLPEEGLKFMVYLQKENIIDESGMPKERFSAEFPKEGPSILRIQQVVRGDSAAYFCASSPVPDTEAFFGQGTRLTVV.